The clone carrying this T cell receptor beta chain was counted between two and nine times. The germline CDR1 and CDR2 sequences are DFQATT and SNEGSKA (reference sequence). The CDR3 covers 16 residues. The V segment lost 5 bases and the J segment 6 bases; nucleotides outside the gene matches: 9. From the RT-PCR reads, TCRdb called clonotypes with MiXCR, one entry per CDR3 protein. The sample lists approximately 480,000 distinct CDR3 sequences; 9.5% to 12% were seen once. This sample was taken from a study of response to subunit inactivated influenza vaccine. The specimen was PBMCs from blood, collected about 40 days after vaccination. This rearrangement joins TRBV20-1 to TRBJ2-1; 14 bases are shared with TRBD2. This receptor was obtained from a man in his forties or fifties who received an inactivated influenza vaccine. The CDR3 loop is CSARLRLAGGGNEQFF. The CDR3 nucleotides are TGCAGTGCTCGTCTTCGACTAGCGGGGGGGGGCAATGAGCAGTTCTTC.